A selection of T cell receptor beta chains follows, all from one sample in a study of technical replicates of blood from several donors. Method: immunoSEQ multiplex PCR; TCRdb's copy keeps in-frame clones and lacks some. The sample has almost 70,000 clones, more than 85% seen once. The sample was PBMCs. The receptor set was obtained from a human donor in good health. Some clones in this sample may be carry-over from other donors' samples. CDR3s include the opening cysteine and the closing phenylalanine or tryptophan. The order of the fields is D gene, V gene, clone size, J gene, CDR3 protein, CDR3 DNA. The D gene is left open where the match is weak. Size values are once, few and many counts, or a class for expanded clones, and some rows have none.

.	TRBV9	.	TRBJ2-7	CASSVAPGSFYEQYF	TGTGCCAGCAGCGTAGCCCCGGGGTCTTTCTACGAGCAGTACTTC
.	TRBV7-9	.	TRBJ1-2	CASSLRAELGYTF	TGTGCCAGCAGCCTGCGGGCAGAACTTGGCTACACCTTC
.	TRBV5-1	many	TRBJ1-1	CASSQEFQGGTEAFF	TGCGCCAGCAGCCAAGAATTTCAGGGAGGCACTGAAGCTTTCTTT
.	TRBV2	.	TRBJ2-1	CASRTVLGGEQFF	TGTGCCAGCAGGACGGTGTTAGGGGGTGAGCAGTTCTTC
TRBD2	TRBV4-2	.	TRBJ2-7	CASSQRETNEQYF	TGTGCCAGCAGTCAGCGGGAGACGAACGAGCAGTACTTC
.	TRBV10-2	.	TRBJ2-5	CASSTGEAETQYF	TGCGCCAGCAGTACGGGAGAAGCGGAGACCCAGTACTTC
TRBD2	TRBV6-6	.	TRBJ2-7	CASTLGLAGVYEQYF	TGTGCCAGCACCCTGGGGCTAGCGGGCGTATACGAGCAGTACTTC
.	TRBV6-5	once	TRBJ2-1	CASSYLRGDTVSFF	TGTGCCAGCAGTTACTTAAGAGGAGATACGGTCTCTTTCTTC
TRBD1	TRBV6-5	few	TRBJ2-1	CASRTGTGAVNEQFF	TGTGCCAGCAGGACCGGGACAGGGGCTGTTAATGAGCAGTTCTTC
TRBD2	TRBV7-8	.	TRBJ2-7	CASSWTSGKGEQYF	TGTGCCAGCAGCTGGACTAGCGGGAAGGGAGAGCAGTACTTC
.	TRBV25-1	.	TRBJ1-1	CASSDTGILNTEAFF	TGTGCCAGCAGTGATACAGGTATTTTGAACACTGAAGCTTTCTTT
.	TRBV9	.	TRBJ1-5	CASSVGGLSNQPQHF	TGTGCCAGCAGCGTAGGGGGGCTGAGCAATCAGCCCCAGCATTTT
TRBD2	TRBV7-9	.	TRBJ2-3	CASIPLSGTPADTQYF	TGTGCCAGCATTCCCCTTAGCGGGACCCCGGCAGATACGCAGTATTTT
TRBD2	TRBV5-6	once	TRBJ2-2	CASSRGDGTGELFF	TGTGCCAGCAGCCGGGGGGACGGCACCGGGGAGCTGTTTTTT
TRBD2	TRBV13	medium-sized	TRBJ2-1	CASSLLPGASGSDLDEQFF	TGTGCCAGCAGCTTACTACCTGGGGCTAGCGGGAGCGATTTGGATGAGCAGTTCTTC
TRBD1	TRBV29-1	.	TRBJ2-7	CSVEDGTGVAYEQYF	TGCAGCGTTGAAGATGGGACAGGGGTCGCCTACGAGCAGTACTTC
TRBD2	TRBV4-3	.	TRBJ2-7	CASSQDWASGSYEQYF	TGCGCCAGCAGCCAAGATTGGGCTAGCGGATCCTACGAGCAGTACTTC
TRBD1	TRBV4-2	few	TRBJ2-7	CASSQDGDRGSEQYF	TGTGCCAGCAGCCAGGATGGGGACAGGGGGAGTGAGCAGTACTTC
.	TRBV30	.	TRBJ2-7	CAWSGAGEQYF	TGTGCCTGGAGTGGGGCGGGGGAGCAGTACTTC
TRBD2	TRBV18	.	TRBJ2-7	CASSPPASGGSYEQYF	TGTGCCAGCTCACCACCGGCTAGCGGAGGTTCCTACGAGCAGTACTTC
.	TRBV2	.	TRBJ1-5	CASTTDTGGGNQPQHF	TGTGCCAGCACCACGGACACGGGCGGTGGCAATCAGCCCCAGCATTTT
.	TRBV4-2	.	TRBJ2-1	CASSPGDSSGRNEQFF	TGTGCCAGCAGCCCTGGGGACTCCTCGGGAAGGAATGAGCAGTTCTTC
.	TRBV30	.	TRBJ2-5	CAWRGTSSETQYF	TGTGCCTGGAGAGGGACTTCATCGGAGACCCAGTACTTC
.	TRBV18	.	TRBJ2-7	CASSPRQGTYEQYF	TGTGCCAGCTCACCAAGGCAGGGTACCTACGAGCAGTACTTC
TRBD2	TRBV11-2	once	TRBJ2-3	CASSSTLAEWADTQYF	TGTGCCAGCAGCTCCACTCTAGCGGAGTGGGCAGATACGCAGTATTTT
.	TRBV5-1	.	TRBJ2-7	CASFEGPEKSYEQYF	TGCGCCAGCTTCGAGGGCCCCGAAAAGTCCTACGAACAGTACTTC
.	TRBV7-3	.	TRBJ2-2	CASSLMGGITGELFF	TGTGCCAGCAGCTTAATGGGGGGAATCACCGGGGAGCTGTTTTTT
.	TRBV6-4	.	TRBJ1-1	CASKRDIHDEAFF	TGTGCCAGCAAGAGGGACATCCACGACGAAGCTTTCTTT
.	TRBV4-3	.	TRBJ1-2	CASSQADRGYTF	TGCGCCAGCAGCCAAGCTGATCGGGGCTACACCTTC
TRBD1	TRBV7-3	.	TRBJ1-1	CASSLEGQATEAFF	TGTGCCAGCAGCCTGGAAGGACAGGCCACTGAAGCTTTCTTT
.	TRBV5-1	.	TRBJ1-1	CASSLLAGEGGTEAFF	TGCGCCAGCAGCTTGTTAGCAGGGGAAGGGGGCACTGAAGCTTTCTTT
TRBD2	TRBV25-1	.	TRBJ2-1	CASSEFGTSGRDEQFF	TGTGCCAGCAGTGAATTCGGGACTAGCGGGAGGGATGAGCAGTTCTTC
TRBD2	TRBV4-3	.	TRBJ2-1	CASSQDTSGGAHNEQFF	TGCGCCAGCAGCCAAGACACTAGCGGGGGGGCCCACAATGAGCAGTTCTTC
.	TRBV5-4	.	TRBJ1-1	CASSLVGRANTEAFF	TGTGCCAGCAGCTTGGTGGGCAGGGCGAACACTGAAGCTTTCTTT
TRBD1	TRBV6-5	.	TRBJ1-2	CASSLGQGNYGYTF	TGTGCCAGCAGCTTGGGACAGGGAAACTATGGCTACACCTTC
TRBD2	TRBV5-1	few	TRBJ2-1	CASSFTLKTSGGALGQFF	TGCGCCAGCAGCTTCACCCTAAAGACTAGCGGGGGGGCCCTAGGGCAGTTCTTC
.	TRBV14	.	TRBJ1-6	CASSQDWGGNSPLHF	TGTGCCAGCAGCCAAGACTGGGGGGGAAATTCACCCCTCCACTTT
TRBD2	TRBV29-1	.	TRBJ2-3	CSVAGRLADTQYF	TGCAGCGTTGCCGGGAGGTTGGCAGATACGCAGTATTTT
.	TRBV18	once	TRBJ2-2	CASSPTAGGELFF	TGTGCCAGCTCACCAACCGCCGGCGGGGAGCTGTTTTTT
.	TRBV7-9	.	TRBJ1-1	CASSLDRPAVLF	TGTGCCAGCAGCTTAGACAGGCCGGCAGTTCTCTTT
.	TRBV7-6	.	TRBJ2-1	CASSSPMGGNEQFF	TGTGCCAGCAGCTCCCCTATGGGGGGCAATGAGCAGTTCTTC
.	TRBV7-6	.	TRBJ1-1	CASSSGLDEAFF	TGTGCCAGCAGCTCCGGACTGGATGAAGCTTTCTTT
.	TRBV9	.	TRBJ2-1	CASSVSGSSYNEQFF	TGTGCCAGCAGCGTAAGTGGGAGCTCTTACAATGAGCAGTTCTTC
TRBD2	TRBV7-9	.	TRBJ2-3	CASSPPGLASTDTQYF	TGTGCCAGCAGCCCCCCGGGACTAGCGAGCACAGATACGCAGTATTTT
TRBD1	TRBV19	many	TRBJ2-1	CASSWGGTGTINEQFF	TGTGCCAGTAGCTGGGGGGGGACAGGGACCATCAATGAGCAGTTCTTC
TRBD2	TRBV19	.	TRBJ2-1	CASSAPGLVSNEQFF	TGTGCCAGTAGTGCCCCGGGACTAGTCTCTAATGAGCAGTTCTTC
.	TRBV2	.	TRBJ2-3	CASRRFEGGPGDTQYF	TGTGCCAGCAGGAGGTTTGAGGGGGGGCCGGGAGATACGCAGTATTTT
.	TRBV6-5	.	TRBJ2-7	CASSYSEGSYEQYF	TGTGCCAGCAGTTACTCAGAGGGCTCCTACGAGCAGTACTTC
TRBD1	TRBV2	.	TRBJ1-1	CASSEAPTGRYTEAFF	TGTGCCAGCAGTGAAGCCCCGACAGGGAGATACACTGAAGCTTTCTTT
TRBD2	TRBV13	.	TRBJ2-1	CASSDRGGGYNEQFF	TGTGCCAGCAGCGATCGCGGGGGGGGTTACAATGAGCAGTTCTTC
TRBD1	TRBV19	.	TRBJ2-7	CASSMRTGYYEQYF	TGTGCCAGTAGTATGCGGACAGGATACTACGAGCAGTACTTC
.	TRBV6-5	.	TRBJ1-6	CASKVLIDSPLHF	TGTGCCAGCAAAGTGCTAATTGATTCACCCCTCCACTTT
TRBD1	TRBV6-5	.	TRBJ2-2	CASRTGTEKTGELFF	TGTGCCAGCAGAACAGGGACAGAAAAAACCGGGGAGCTGTTTTTT
TRBD2	TRBV7-8	.	TRBJ2-7	CASSLGGSGRTLREQYF	TGTGCCAGCAGCTTAGGGGGTAGCGGGAGGACACTACGCGAGCAGTACTTC
.	TRBV10-3	.	TRBJ1-1	CAISESNGNTEAFF	TGTGCCATCAGTGAGTCAAACGGGAACACTGAAGCTTTCTTT
TRBD2	TRBV6-1	once	TRBJ2-1	CASSSSGDAYNEQFF	TGTGCCAGCAGTTCGAGCGGGGACGCCTACAATGAGCAGTTCTTC
.	TRBV18	.	TRBJ1-1	CATKQGKDTEAFF	TGTGCCACCAAACAGGGTAAAGATACTGAAGCTTTCTTT
.	TRBV4-1	few	TRBJ1-1	CASSQDGWGGSGTEAFF	TGCGCCAGCAGCCAAGATGGGTGGGGGGGAAGTGGGACTGAAGCTTTCTTT
TRBD2	TRBV7-8	.	TRBJ2-7	CASTPTSASYEQYF	TGTGCCAGCACCCCGACTAGCGCCTCCTACGAGCAGTACTTC
.	TRBV21-1	.	TRBJ2-3	CASSKEGAGPRTDTQYF	TGTGCCAGCAGCAAAGAAGGCGCGGGACCCCGCACAGATACGCAGTATTTT